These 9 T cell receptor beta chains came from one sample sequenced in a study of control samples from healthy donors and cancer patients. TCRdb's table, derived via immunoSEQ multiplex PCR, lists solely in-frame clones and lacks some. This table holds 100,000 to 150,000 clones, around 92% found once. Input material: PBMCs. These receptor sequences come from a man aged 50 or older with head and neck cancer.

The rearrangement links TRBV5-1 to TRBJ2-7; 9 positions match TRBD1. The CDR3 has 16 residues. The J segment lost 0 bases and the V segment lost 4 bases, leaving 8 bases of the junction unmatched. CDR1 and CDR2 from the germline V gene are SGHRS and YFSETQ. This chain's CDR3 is CASSSTGTGYSYEQYF. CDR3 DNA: TGCGCCAGCAGCAGTACCGGGACAGGGTACTCCTACGAGCAGTACTTC. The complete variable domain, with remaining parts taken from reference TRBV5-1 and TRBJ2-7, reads KAGVTQTPRYLIKTRGQQVTLSCSPISGHRSVSWYQQTPGQGLQFLFEYFSETQRNKGNFPGRFSGRQFSNSRSEMNVSTLELGDSALYLCASSSTGTGYSYEQYFGPGTRLTVT.

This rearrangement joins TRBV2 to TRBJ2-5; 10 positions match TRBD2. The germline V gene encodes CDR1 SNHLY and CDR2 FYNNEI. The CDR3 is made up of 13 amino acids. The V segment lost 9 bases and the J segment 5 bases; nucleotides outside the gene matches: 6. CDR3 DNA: TGTGCCAGTACGCTAGCGGGGGAGGAGACCCAGTACTTC. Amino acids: CASTLAGEETQYF.

The CDR3 is CATSRYLDRGYGYTF. The DNA of the CDR3 is TGTGCCACCAGCAGATACTTGGACAGGGGATATGGCTACACCTTC. V is TRBV15 and J is TRBJ1-2; 9 nucleotides match TRBD1. Germline trimming cut 2 bases from V and 5 bases from J; bases unmatched to any gene: 6. The CDR3 has 15 amino acids. Germline V lookup: CDR1 LNHNV, CDR2 YYDKDF (reference sequence).

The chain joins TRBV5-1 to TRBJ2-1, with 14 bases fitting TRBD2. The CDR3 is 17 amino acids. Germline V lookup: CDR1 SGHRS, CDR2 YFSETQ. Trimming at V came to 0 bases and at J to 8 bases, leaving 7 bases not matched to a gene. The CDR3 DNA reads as TGCGCCAGCAGCTTGGGAGGAGGGACTAGCGGGGGTGATGAGCAGTTCTTC. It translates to CASSLGGGTSGGDEQFF.

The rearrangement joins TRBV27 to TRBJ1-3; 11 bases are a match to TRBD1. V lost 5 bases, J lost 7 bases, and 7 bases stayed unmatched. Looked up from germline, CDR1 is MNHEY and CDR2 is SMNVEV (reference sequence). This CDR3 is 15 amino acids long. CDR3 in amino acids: CASSATRDRGNTIYF. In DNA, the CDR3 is TGTGCCAGCAGTGCGACCCGGGACAGGGGGAACACCATATATTTT.

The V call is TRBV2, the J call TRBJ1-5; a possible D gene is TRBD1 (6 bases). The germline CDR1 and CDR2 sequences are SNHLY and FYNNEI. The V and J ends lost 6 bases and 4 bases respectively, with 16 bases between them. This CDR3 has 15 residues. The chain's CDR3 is CASSRDRFGNQPQHF. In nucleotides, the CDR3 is TGTGCCAGCAGCCGAGACAGGTTCGGGAATCAGCCCCAGCATTTT.

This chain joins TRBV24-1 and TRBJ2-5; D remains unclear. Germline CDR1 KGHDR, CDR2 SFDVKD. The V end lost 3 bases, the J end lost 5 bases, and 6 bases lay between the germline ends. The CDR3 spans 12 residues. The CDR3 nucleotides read TGTGCCACCAGTGATCAGCTGGAGACCCAGTACTTC. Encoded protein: CATSDQLETQYF.

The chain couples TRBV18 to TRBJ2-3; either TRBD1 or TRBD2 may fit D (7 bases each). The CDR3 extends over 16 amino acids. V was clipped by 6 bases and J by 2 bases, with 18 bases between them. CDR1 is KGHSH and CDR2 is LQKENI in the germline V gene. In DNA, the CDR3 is TGTGCCAGCTCCCCAGGGAGGGACAGCATCACAGATACGCAGTATTTT. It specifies CASSPGRDSITDTQYF.

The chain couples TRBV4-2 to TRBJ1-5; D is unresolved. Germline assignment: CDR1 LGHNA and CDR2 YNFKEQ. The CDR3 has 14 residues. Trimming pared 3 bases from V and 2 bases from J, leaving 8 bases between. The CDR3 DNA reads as TGTGCCAGCAGCCAGCGGGAAGGCAATCAGCCCCAGCATTTT. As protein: CASSQREGNQPQHF.